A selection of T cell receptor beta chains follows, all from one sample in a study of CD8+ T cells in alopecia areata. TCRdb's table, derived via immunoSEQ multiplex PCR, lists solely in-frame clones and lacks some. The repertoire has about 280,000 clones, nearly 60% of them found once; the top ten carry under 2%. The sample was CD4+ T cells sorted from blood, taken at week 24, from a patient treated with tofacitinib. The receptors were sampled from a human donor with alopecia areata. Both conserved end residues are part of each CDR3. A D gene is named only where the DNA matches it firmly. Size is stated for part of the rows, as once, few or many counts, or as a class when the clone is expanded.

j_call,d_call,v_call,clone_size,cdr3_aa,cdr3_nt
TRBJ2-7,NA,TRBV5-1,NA,CASSSRAGLASYEQYF,TGCGCCAGCAGCTCCCGGGCCGGTCTAGCTTCCTACGAGCAGTACTTC
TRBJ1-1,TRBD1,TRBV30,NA,CAWSEGALNTEAFF,TGTGCCTGGAGCGAGGGGGCCTTGAACACTGAAGCTTTCTTT
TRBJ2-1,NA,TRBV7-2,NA,CASSPRGGTYNEQFF,TGTGCCAGCAGCCCCCGAGGTGGGACCTACAATGAGCAGTTCTTC
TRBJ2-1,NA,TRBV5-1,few,CASSSGELVAFF,TGCGCCAGCAGCTCAGGGGAGCTGGTTGCGTTCTTC
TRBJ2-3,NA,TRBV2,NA,CATAGGAGTDTQYF,TGTGCCACAGCAGGGGGGGCAGGGACGGATACGCAGTATTTT
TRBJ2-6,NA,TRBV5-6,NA,CASSLWGAGANVLTF,TGTGCCAGCAGCCTATGGGGGGCTGGGGCCAACGTCCTGACTTTC
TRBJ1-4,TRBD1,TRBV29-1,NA,CSVEGTGYEKLFF,TGCAGCGTTGAGGGGACAGGGTATGAAAAACTGTTTTTT
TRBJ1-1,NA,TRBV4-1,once,CASSQAETRPIGEAFF,TGCGCCAGCAGCCAAGCGGAGACCCGGCCGATAGGTGAAGCTTTCTTT
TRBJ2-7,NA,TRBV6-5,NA,CASRNLGEQYF,TGTGCCAGCAGGAACTTAGGCGAGCAGTACTTC
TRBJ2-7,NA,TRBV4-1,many,CASSPGAKYEQYF,TGCGCCAGCAGCCCAGGGGCCAAGTACGAGCAGTACTTC
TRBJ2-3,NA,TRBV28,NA,CASSFLGPTDTQYF,TGTGCCAGCAGTTTTCTGGGGCCCACAGATACGCAGTATTTT
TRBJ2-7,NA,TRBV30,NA,CAWTRGYGYEQYF,TGTGCCTGGACCCGGGGATACGGGTACGAGCAGTACTTC
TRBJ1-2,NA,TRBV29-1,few,CSVAPLRDYGYTF,TGCAGCGTTGCCCCCCTGAGGGACTATGGCTACACCTTC
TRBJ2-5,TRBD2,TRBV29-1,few,CSVRDGGAETQYF,TGCAGCGTTCGGGACGGGGGGGCGGAGACCCAGTACTTC